This TCR beta chain was captured in a study of blood T cells in healthy people across ages. Findings and limits, study-wide: Naive CD4+ cells and diversity were both higher in long-lived donors than in aged donors. Bulk PBMC profiling left naive and antigen-experienced comparisons inconclusive.

This clonotype was counted a few times. Its antigen is not identified. Sample-barcoded 5' priming and a J-beta primer mix drove a second PCR of roughly 6 to 12 cycles. Samples each returned at least 3 million CDR3-containing paired-end reads. A single record per CDR3 protein comes from TCRdb applying MiXCR to the 5' RACE reads. The sample holds 870,000 or so distinct CDR3 sequences, about 30% seen once. Caucasian, healthy and from Russia, the donors were aged between 6 and 90. V shed 3 bases, J shed 12 bases, and the junction held 13 bases outside the gene matches. Germline CDR1 LGHNA, CDR2 YSLEER. This CDR3 region has 15 residues.

The sequence came from a woman at least 80 years old in good health. The chain uses TRBV4-3 and TRBJ1-4; 7 positions agree with TRBD1. The specimen sequenced was blood. CDR3 residues: CASSHTTGRARELFF. CDR3 DNA sequence: TGCGCCAGCAGCCATACGACAGGGCGAGCGCGAGAACTGTTTTTT.